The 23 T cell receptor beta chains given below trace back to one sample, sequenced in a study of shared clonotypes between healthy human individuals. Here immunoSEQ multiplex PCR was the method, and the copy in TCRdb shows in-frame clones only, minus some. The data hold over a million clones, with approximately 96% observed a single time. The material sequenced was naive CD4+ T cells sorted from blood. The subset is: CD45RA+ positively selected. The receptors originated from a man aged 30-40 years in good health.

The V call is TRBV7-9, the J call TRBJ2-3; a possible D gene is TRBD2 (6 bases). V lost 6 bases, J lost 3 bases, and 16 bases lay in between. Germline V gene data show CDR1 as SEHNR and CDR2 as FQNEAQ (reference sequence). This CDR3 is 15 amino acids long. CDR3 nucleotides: TGTGCCAGCAGTTACCCAGCGGGTTTGACAGATACGCAGTATTTT. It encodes CASSYPAGLTDTQYF.

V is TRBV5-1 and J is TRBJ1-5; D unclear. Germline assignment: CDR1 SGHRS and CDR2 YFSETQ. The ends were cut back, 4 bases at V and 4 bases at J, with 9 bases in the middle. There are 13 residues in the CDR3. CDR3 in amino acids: CASSRDLNQPQHF. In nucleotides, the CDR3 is TGCGCCAGCAGCAGGGATTTAAATCAGCCCCAGCATTTT. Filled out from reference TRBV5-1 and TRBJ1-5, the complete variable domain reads KAGVTQTPRYLIKTRGQQVTLSCSPISGHRSVSWYQQTPGQGLQFLFEYFSETQRNKGNFPGRFSGRQFSNSRSEMNVSTLELGDSALYLCASSRDLNQPQHFGDGTRLSIL.

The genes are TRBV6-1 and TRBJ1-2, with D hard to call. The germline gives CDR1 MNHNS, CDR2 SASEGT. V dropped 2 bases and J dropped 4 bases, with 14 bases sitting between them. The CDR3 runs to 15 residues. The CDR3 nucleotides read TGTGCCAGCAGTGAAATGGGAGGGAAGACCTATGGCTACACCTTC. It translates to CASSEMGGKTYGYTF.

CDR3 region: CSALGGQGPGGYTF. In DNA, the CDR3 is TGCAGCGCCTTGGGGGGACAGGGGCCCGGCGGCTACACCTTC. J is TRBJ1-2 and V is TRBV29-1; 10 bases are shared with TRBD1. This CDR3 region has 14 residues. J lost 8 bases, V lost 7 bases, and 13 bases had no gene match. CDR1 and CDR2 (germline): SQVTM, ANQGSEA.

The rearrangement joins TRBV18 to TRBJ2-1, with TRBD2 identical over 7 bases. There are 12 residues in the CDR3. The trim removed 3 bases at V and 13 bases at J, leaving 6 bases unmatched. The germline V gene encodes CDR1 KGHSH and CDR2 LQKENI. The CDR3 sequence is CASSPSSGIQFF. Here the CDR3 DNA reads TGTGCCAGCTCACCTTCGAGCGGGATTCAGTTCTTC.

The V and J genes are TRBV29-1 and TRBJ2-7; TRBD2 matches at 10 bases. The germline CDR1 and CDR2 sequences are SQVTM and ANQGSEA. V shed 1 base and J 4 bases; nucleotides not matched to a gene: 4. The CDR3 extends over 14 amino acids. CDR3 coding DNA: TGCAGCGTTGAAGGGGCTAGCGGGAGTTACGAGCAGTACTTC. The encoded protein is CSVEGASGSYEQYF.

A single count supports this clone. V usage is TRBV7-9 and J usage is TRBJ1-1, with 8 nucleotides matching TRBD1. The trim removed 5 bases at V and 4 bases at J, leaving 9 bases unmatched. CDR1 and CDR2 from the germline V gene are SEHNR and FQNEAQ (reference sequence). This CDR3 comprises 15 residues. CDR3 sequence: CASSERQGSFTEAFF. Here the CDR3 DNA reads TGTGCCAGCAGCGAAAGACAGGGGTCTTTCACTGAAGCTTTCTTT. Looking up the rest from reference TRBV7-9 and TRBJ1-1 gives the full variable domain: DTGVSQNPRHKITKRGQNVTFRCDPISEHNRLYWYRQTLGQGPEFLTYFQNEAQLEKSRLLSDRFSAERPKGSFSTLEIQRTEQGDSAMYLCASSERQGSFTEAFFGQGTRLTVV.

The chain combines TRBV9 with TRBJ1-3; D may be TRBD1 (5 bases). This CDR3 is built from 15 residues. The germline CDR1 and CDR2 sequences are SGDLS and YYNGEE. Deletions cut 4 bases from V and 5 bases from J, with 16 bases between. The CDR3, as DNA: TGTGCCAGCAGCAGTCAGGGCTTTACTAGAAACACCATATATTTT. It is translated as CASSSQGFTRNTIYF.

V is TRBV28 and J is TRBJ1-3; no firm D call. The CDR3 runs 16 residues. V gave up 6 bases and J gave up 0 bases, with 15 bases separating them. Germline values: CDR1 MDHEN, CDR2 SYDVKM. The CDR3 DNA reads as TGTGCCAGCAGGTTCCGGGTTGCTGGCTCTGGAAACACCATATATTTT. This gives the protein CASRFRVAGSGNTIYF.

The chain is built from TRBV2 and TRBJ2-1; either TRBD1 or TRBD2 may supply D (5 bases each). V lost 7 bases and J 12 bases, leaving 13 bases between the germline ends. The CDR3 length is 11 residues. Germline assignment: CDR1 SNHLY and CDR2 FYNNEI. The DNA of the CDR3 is TGTGCCAGCACCGAGGGCAGGGCGCAGTTCTTC. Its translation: CASTEGRAQFF.

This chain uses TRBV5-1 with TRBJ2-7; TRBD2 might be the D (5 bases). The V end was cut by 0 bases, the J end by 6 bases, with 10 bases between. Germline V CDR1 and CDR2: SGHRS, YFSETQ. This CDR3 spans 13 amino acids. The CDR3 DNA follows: TGCGCCAGCAGCTTGGGAGGCGGGCGCGAGCAGTACTTC. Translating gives CASSLGGGREQYF.

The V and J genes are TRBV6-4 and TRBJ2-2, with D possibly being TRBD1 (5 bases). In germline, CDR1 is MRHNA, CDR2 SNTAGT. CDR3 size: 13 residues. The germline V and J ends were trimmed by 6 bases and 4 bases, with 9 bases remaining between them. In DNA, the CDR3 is TGTGCCAGCAGATGGGGCCTCACCGGGGAGCTGTTTTTT. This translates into CASRWGLTGELFF.

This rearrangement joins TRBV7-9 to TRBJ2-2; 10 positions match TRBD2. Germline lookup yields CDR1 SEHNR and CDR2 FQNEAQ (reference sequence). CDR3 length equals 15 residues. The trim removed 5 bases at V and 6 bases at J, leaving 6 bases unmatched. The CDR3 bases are TGTGCCAGCAGCCTATTAGCGGGAGGTGCCGGGGAGCTGTTTTTT. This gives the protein CASSLLAGGAGELFF. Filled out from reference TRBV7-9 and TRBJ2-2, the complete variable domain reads DTGVSQNPRHKITKRGQNVTFRCDPISEHNRLYWYRQTLGQGPEFLTYFQNEAQLEKSRLLSDRFSAERPKGSFSTLEIQRTEQGDSAMYLCASSLLAGGAGELFFGEGSRLTVL.

The CDR3 region has the DNA TGTGCCAGCAGTTACTCGGAGAGGGAAAGCAATCAGCCCCAGCATTTT. Its protein is CASSYSERESNQPQHF. The chain recombines TRBV6-6 with TRBJ1-5, with D uncertain. The CDR3 is 16 amino acids. CDR1 MNHNY and CDR2 SVGAGI come from the germline V gene (reference sequence). The germline V and J ends were trimmed by 0 bases and 1 base, with 10 bases remaining between them.

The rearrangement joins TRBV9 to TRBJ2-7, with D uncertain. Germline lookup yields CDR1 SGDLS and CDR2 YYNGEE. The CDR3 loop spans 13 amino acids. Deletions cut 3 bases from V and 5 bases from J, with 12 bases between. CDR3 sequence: CASSAGPGNEQYF. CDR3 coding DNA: TGTGCCAGCAGCGCCGGGCCTGGGAACGAGCAGTACTTC.

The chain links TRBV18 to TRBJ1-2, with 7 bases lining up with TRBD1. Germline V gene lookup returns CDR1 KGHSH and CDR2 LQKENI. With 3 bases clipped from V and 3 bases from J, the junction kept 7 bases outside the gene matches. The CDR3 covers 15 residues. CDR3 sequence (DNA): TGTGCCAGCTCACCTCGGACAGGAGCAGACTATGGCTACACCTTC. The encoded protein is CASSPRTGADYGYTF.

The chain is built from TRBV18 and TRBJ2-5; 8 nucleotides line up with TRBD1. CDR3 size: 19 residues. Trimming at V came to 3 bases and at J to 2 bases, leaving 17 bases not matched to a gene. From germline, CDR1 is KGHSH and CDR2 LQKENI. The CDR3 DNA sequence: TGTGCCAGCTCACCCTTAGACAGGGGCCCCAGGGCGGATCAAGAGACCCAGTACTTC. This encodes CASSPLDRGPRADQETQYF.

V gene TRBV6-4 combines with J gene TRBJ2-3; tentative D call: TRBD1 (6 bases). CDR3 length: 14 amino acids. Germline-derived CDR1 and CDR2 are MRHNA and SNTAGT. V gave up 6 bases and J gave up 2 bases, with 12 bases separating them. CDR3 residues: CASSPDRLTDTQYF. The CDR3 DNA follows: TGTGCCAGCAGCCCGGACAGACTCACAGATACGCAGTATTTT.

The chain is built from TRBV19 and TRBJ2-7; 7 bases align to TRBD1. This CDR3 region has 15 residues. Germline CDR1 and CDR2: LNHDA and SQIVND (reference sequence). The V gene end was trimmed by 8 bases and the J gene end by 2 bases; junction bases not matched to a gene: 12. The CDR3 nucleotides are TGTGCCAGTTCCGACAGGGCCTCACCTACCTACGAGCAGTACTTC. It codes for CASSDRASPTYEQYF.

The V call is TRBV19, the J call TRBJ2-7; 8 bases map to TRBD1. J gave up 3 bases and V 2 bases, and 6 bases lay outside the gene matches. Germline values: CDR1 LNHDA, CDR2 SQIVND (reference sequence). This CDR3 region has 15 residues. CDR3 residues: CASSILAGQGYEQYF. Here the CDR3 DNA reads TGTGCCAGTAGTATACTCGCTGGACAGGGCTACGAGCAGTACTTC.

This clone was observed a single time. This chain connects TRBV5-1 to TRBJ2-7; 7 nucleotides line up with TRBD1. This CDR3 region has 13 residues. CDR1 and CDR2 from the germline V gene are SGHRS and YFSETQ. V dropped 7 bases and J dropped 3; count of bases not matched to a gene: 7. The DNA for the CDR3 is TGCGCCAGCCGCTCAGACAGGGACTACGAGCAGTACTTC. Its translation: CASRSDRDYEQYF.

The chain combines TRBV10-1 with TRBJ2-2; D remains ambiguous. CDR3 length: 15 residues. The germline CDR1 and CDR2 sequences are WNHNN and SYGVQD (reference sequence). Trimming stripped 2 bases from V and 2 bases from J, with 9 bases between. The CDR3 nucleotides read TGCGCCAGCAGTGAGCAGAGCCGTAACACCGGGGAGCTGTTTTTT. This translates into CASSEQSRNTGELFF.

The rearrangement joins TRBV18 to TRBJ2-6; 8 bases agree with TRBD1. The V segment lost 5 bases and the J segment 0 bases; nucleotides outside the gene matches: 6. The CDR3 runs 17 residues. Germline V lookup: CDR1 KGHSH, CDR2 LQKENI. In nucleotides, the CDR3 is TGTGCCAGCTCAAGCGGACAGGGTGGCTCTGGGGCCAACGTCCTGACTTTC. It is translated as CASSSGQGGSGANVLTF.